This T cell receptor beta chain was obtained from a study of response to subunit inactivated influenza vaccine listed by TCRdb under 2018. In the study overall: Deep quantitative T cell receptor repertoire profiling was used in the study to track responses to a trivalent subunit inactivated influenza vaccine.

Paper-wide results and their limitations: It was suggested by the authors that each seasonal influenza vaccination may recruit only a limited number of new T cells.

The receptor library was made with RT-PCR. The sequencer listed for this sample is Illumina HiSeq 2500. The public reads were reanalyzed by TCRdb: fastp trimming at Q25, MiXCR alignment, in-frame beta chains only. Each record represents a unique CDR3 protein, reported with the most common genes and DNA among its rows. The sample table holds 600,000 to 700,000 distinct CDR3 sequences, of which around 15% were seen once. Roughly 7.6% of the sample is held by the ten biggest clonotypes. This clonotype occurred a few times. Its cognate antigen has yet to be identified. Within one base of it there is no much larger clone, and no base qualities were kept. A distance of 8 bases separates the germline ends of V and J, which lose 3 bases and 2 bases respectively. For CDR1 and CDR2, the germline V gene (reference sequence) lists LNHNV and YYDKDF. The CDR3 measures 13 amino acids from cysteine to phenylalanine. Solely the CDR3 DNA is kept, with 39 bases framed from the first base.

The specimen comprised PBMCs from blood, sampled 14 days before vaccination. The TCR sequence derives from a man aged 50-60 years who received an inactivated influenza vaccine. Donor details come from another sample of the same person, matched by shared clones. The sequence joins TRBV15 to TRBJ2-7; tentative D gene TRBD1, with 6 bases matching. The nucleotide sequence is given as TGTGCCACCAGCAGCGGGACACCCTACGAGCAGTACTTC. Its protein reads: CATSSGTPYEQYF.